This T cell receptor beta chain stems from a study of human T cells and chemical hapten exposure. Whole-study context: Mainly, slight library volume differences in the pool made TCR yields vary. Points from the study as a whole: No alteration of TCRs above 1 in 1000 frequency was seen with DPC sensitization.

Time point: healthy volunteer bleed at 6 weeks. From whole blood left unfractionated, total RNA was extracted. This clonotype has a handful of counts. What it binds is not known. In germline, CDR1 is GTSNPN, CDR2 SVGIG (reference sequence). V lost 3 bases, J lost 5 bases, and 11 bases stayed unmatched. The CDR3 runs 16 residues. TCRdb ran MiXCR on the RACE reads and lists one entry per CDR3 protein. The sample carries some 65,000 distinct CDR3 sequences, around 6.1% recorded once. The chain has TRBV30 and TRBJ1-4, with 8 bases that match TRBD1. Sequenced material: whole blood. The receptor's source is a female donor in good health. Some clones in this sample may be carry-over from other donors' samples. The CDR3 reads CAWSPGQAMGNEKLFF. CDR3 coding DNA: TGTGCCTGGAGCCCGGGACAGGCCATGGGGAATGAAAAACTGTTTTTT.